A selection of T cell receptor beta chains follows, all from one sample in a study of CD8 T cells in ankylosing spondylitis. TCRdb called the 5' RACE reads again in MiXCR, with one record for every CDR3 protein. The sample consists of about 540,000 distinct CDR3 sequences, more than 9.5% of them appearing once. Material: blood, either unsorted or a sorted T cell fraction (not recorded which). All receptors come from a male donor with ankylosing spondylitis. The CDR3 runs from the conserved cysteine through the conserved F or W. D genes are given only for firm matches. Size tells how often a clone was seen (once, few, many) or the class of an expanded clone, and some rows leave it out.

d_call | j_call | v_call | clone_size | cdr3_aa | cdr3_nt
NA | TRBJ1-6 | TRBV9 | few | CASSVGGVHNSPLHF | TGTGCCAGCAGCGTAGGGGGGGTTCACAATTCACCCCTCCACTTT
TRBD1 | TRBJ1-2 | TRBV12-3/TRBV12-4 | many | CASSSRTGGYGYTF | TGTGCCAGCAGTTCAAGGACAGGGGGCTATGGCTACACCTTC
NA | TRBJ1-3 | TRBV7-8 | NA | CASSPRGRESGSSGNTIYF | TGTGCCAGCAGCCCGAGAGGGCGGGAGAGCGGAAGCTCTGGAAACACCATATATTTT
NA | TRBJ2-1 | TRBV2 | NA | CASRGRYNEQFF | TGTGCCAGCAGGGGCCGGTACAATGAGCAGTTCTTC
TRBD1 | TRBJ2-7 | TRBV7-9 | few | CASSMGQGYEQYF | TGTGCCAGCAGCATGGGACAGGGCTACGAGCAGTACTTC
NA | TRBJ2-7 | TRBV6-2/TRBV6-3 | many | CASSNGGTPSEQYF | TGTGCCAGCAGTAATGGGGGGACGCCGTCCGAGCAGTACTTC
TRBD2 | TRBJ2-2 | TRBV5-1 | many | CASRRETGELFF | TGCGCCAGCCGGCGGGAGACCGGGGAGCTGTTTTTT
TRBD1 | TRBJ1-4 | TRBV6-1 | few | CASSVFGQGETNEKLFF | TGTGCCAGCAGTGTTTTCGGACAGGGGGAAACTAATGAAAAACTGTTTTTT
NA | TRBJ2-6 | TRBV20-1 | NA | CSAQSGLRSGANVLTF | TGCAGTGCTCAATCCGGGCTGCGCTCTGGGGCCAACGTCCTGACTTTC
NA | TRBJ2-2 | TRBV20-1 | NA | CSARAAGNTGELFF | TGCAGTGCTAGAGCAGCGGGGAACACCGGGGAGCTGTTTTTT
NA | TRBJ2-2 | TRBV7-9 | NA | CASSFIALTNTGELFF | TGTGCCAGCAGCTTTATCGCCCTCACGAACACCGGGGAGCTGTTTTTT
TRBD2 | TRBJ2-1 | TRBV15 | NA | CATSRGTSGNTYNEQFF | TGTGCCACCAGCAGAGGGACTAGCGGGAATACCTACAATGAGCAGTTCTTC
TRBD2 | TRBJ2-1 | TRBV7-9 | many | CASSLALAGSYNEQFF | TGTGCCAGCAGCTTAGCGTTAGCGGGCTCCTACAATGAGCAGTTCTTC
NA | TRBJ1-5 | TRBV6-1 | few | CASSRQNSNQPQHF | TGTGCCAGCAGTAGACAGAATAGCAATCAGCCCCAGCATTTT
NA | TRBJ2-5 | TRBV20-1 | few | CSARQDEYQETQYF | TGCAGTGCTAGACAGGACGAGTACCAAGAGACCCAGTACTTC
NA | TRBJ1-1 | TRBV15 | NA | CATSRGDVSEAFF | TGTGCCACCAGCAGGGGGGACGTCTCTGAAGCTTTCTTT
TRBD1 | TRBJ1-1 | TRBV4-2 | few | CASSPQTGDPTEAFF | TGTGCCAGCAGCCCCCAGACAGGGGATCCCACTGAAGCTTTCTTT
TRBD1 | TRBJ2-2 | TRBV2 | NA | CASRKDRGTTGELFF | TGTGCCAGCAGGAAGGACAGGGGGACCACCGGGGAGCTGTTTTTT
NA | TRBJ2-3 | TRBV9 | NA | CASSVAELLTDTQYF | TGTGCCAGCAGCGTAGCTGAGCTACTCACAGATACGCAGTATTTT
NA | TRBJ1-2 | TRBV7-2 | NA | CASSSTWWGGYTF | TGTGCCAGCAGCTCCACCTGGTGGGGTGGCTACACCTTC
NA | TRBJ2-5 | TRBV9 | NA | CASSVEPRATQYF | TGTGCCAGCAGCGTAGAGCCCCGGGCGACCCAGTACTTC
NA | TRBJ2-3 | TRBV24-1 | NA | CATKGADTQYF | TGTGCCACCAAGGGGGCAGATACGCAGTATTTT